These 9 T cell receptor beta chains were all obtained from the same sample, sequenced in a study of shared clonotypes between healthy human individuals. Naivety among CD8 cells was defined by CD45RO negativity and positive CCR7 selection, thereby excluding terminally differentiated effector memory CD45RA+ cells. Measured with immunoSEQ multiplex PCR; TCRdb has only the in-frame clones, and not every one. The table has around 2,100,000 clones, roughly 94% seen once. The sequencing input was naive CD8+ T cells sorted from blood. Receptors were obtained from a man aged 18-30 years in good health.

The CDR3 here is CASSPSGLTYEQYF. Here the CDR3 DNA reads TGTGCCAGCAGCCCCTCCGGGCTAACCTACGAGCAGTACTTC. The J gene is TRBJ2-7, the V gene TRBV9, with D unresolved. Per germline, CDR1 SGDLS and CDR2 YYNGEE. The CDR3 is 14 amino acids. Trimming pared 4 bases from V and 2 bases from J, leaving 13 bases between.

The V gene is TRBV29-1, the J gene TRBJ1-2; D is uncertain. The CDR3 spans 12 residues. Germline V gene sequence: CDR1 SQVTM, CDR2 ANQGSEA. Trimming shortened V by 3 bases and J by 7 bases, and 12 bases separated the two germline ends. CDR3 residues: CSVESQVVGYTF. As DNA, the CDR3 is TGCAGCGTTGAGTCGCAGGTAGTTGGCTACACCTTC.

The CDR3 coding sequence is TGTGCCAGCAGTTCTACAGGGGGAGGAGGAAAACTGTTTTTT. It yields the protein CASSSTGGGGKLFF. The chain employs TRBV27 and TRBJ1-4; 8 bases are shared with TRBD1. The CDR3 has 14 amino acids. Trimming took 4 bases from V and 10 from J; bases not matched to a gene: 8. Germline V gene data show CDR1 as MNHEY and CDR2 as SMNVEV (reference sequence). Based on the CDR3 plus reference TRBV27 and TRBJ1-4, the full variable domain is EAQVTQNPRYLITVTGKKLTVTCSQNMNHEYMSWYRQDPGLGLRQIYYSMNVEVTDKGDVPEGYKVSRKEKRNFPLILESPSPNQTSLYFCASSSTGGGGKLFFGSGTQLSVL.

This clone was seen only once. The rearrangement uses TRBV2 and TRBJ2-3; D call uncertain. V dropped 3 bases and J dropped 4 bases, with 11 bases sitting between them. Germline assignment: CDR1 SNHLY and CDR2 FYNNEI. The CDR3 is 14 amino acids. The CDR3 loop reads CASSEETDPDTQYF. CDR3 DNA: TGTGCCAGCAGTGAGGAAACCGACCCAGATACGCAGTATTTT.

CDR3 nucleotides: TGTGCCATCAGTGACCCTCCGACAGTGGGGGAGACCCAGTACTTC. Protein: CAISDPPTVGETQYF. This chain joins TRBV10-3 and TRBJ2-5; TRBD1 is a possible D gene (5 bases). The V gene's germline CDR1 is ENHRY and CDR2 SYGVKD. V was pared by 3 bases and J by 5 bases, with 16 bases between. The CDR3 extends over 15 amino acids.

This chain joins TRBV4-3 and TRBJ2-7; TRBD1 matches 10 bases. This CDR3 is built from 15 residues. Losses at the gene ends were 4 bases for V and 3 bases for J; bases not matched to a gene: 6. CDR1 is LGHNA, CDR2 YSLEER, per germline. CDR3 coding DNA: TGCGCCAGCAGCCCTGGACAGGGGGTCCACTACGAGCAGTACTTC. As protein: CASSPGQGVHYEQYF.

V usage is TRBV5-4 and J usage is TRBJ1-6; 9 nucleotides match TRBD1. The V gene end was trimmed by 4 bases and the J gene end by 6 bases; junction bases not matched to a gene: 2. The length of the CDR3 is 14 residues. Germline V gene lookup returns CDR1 SGHNT and CDR2 YYREEE (reference sequence). The CDR3 DNA is TGTGCCAGCAGCAAGGACAGGGGTAATTCACCCCTCCACTTT. It translates to CASSKDRGNSPLHF.

V is TRBV2 and J is TRBJ2-3; D gene ambiguous. The CDR3 runs 13 residues. CDR1 and CDR2 (germline): SNHLY, FYNNEI. Trimming took 4 bases from V and 2 from J, leaving 7 bases between them. The CDR3 region has the DNA TGTGCCAGCAGTGTGGCAGCCACAGATACGCAGTATTTT. Its protein is CASSVAATDTQYF. The full variable domain, completed using reference TRBV2 and TRBJ2-3, is EPEVTQTPSHQVTQMGQEVILRCVPISNHLYFYWYRQILGQKVEFLVSFYNNEISEKSEIFDDQFSVERPDGSNFTLKIRSTKLEDSAMYFCASSVAATDTQYFGPGTRLTVL.

The gene calls are TRBV5-5 and TRBJ2-7; 10 bases agree with TRBD1. CDR1 and CDR2 from the germline V gene are SGHKS and YYEKEE (reference sequence). The trim removed 3 bases at V and 4 bases at J, leaving 4 bases unmatched. The CDR3 length is 14 residues. The CDR3 nucleotides read TGTGCCAGCAGCTCGGACAGGGGGGTGTACGAGCAGTACTTC. Protein product: CASSSDRGVYEQYF. The full variable domain, in which reference TRBV5-5 and TRBJ2-7 provide the parts outside the CDR3, is DAGVTQSPTHLIKTRGQQVTLRCSPISGHKSVSWYQQVLGQGPQFIFQYYEKEERGRGNFPDRFSARQFPNYSSELNVNALLLGDSALYLCASSSDRGVYEQYFGPGTRLTVT.